This TCR beta chain was observed in a study of cytomegalovirus exposure and HLA in healthy donors. Whole-study results and caveats: Donors belonging to an Asian-associated ancestry cluster reportedly showed fewer N-insertions in productive TCRs than the approximately 670-donor mean, according to what a later analysis found. Later on, a genetic analysis was performed. It linked a missense variant in DCLRE1C with V- and J-gene trimming of TCR beta.

On this clone: As yet, its antigen is unknown.

The PCR ran on 60 Vbeta and 13 Jbeta primers. TCRdb keeps only in-frame clones here, not all; method: immunoSEQ multiplex PCR. The table includes some 120,000 clones, around 80% detected once. The material sequenced was PBMCs. The clonotype comes from a man between 25 and 39 years old in good health and CMV-seronegative.

The CDR3 is CASTPDRDEQYF. CDR3 sequence (DNA): TGTGCCAGCACCCCCGACAGAGACGAGCAGTACTTC. The gene calls are TRBV6-1 and TRBJ2-7; TRBD1 might be the D (5 bases). The germline V gene has CDR1 MNHNS and CDR2 SASEGT. The ends were cut back, 7 bases at V and 5 bases at J, with 12 bases in the middle. The CDR3 has 12 residues.